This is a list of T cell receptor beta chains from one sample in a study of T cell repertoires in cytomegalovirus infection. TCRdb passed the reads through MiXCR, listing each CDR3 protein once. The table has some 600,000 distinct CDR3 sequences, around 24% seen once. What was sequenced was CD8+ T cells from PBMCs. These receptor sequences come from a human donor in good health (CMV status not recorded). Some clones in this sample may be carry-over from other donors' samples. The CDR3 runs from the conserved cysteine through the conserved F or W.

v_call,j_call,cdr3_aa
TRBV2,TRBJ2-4,CASSEKRAGGAKNIQYF
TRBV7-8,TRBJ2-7,CASSLAGKYEQYF
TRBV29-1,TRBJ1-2,CSVEKNNYGYTF
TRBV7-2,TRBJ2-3,CASSATGWGDTQYF
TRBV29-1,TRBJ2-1,CSVAGESYNEQFF
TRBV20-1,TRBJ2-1,CSARDISGGRYNEQFF
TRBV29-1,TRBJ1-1,CSVGDSEAFF
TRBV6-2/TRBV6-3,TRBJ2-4,CASSYGGGVAKNIQYF
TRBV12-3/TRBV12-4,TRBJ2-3,CASRLGPYPSDTQYF
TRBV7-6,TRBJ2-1,CASSLEGGGASYNEQFF
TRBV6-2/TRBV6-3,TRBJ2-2,CASTEGTNTGELFF
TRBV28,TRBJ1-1,CASRNWNTEAFF
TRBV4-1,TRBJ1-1,CASSQSGTGITEAFF
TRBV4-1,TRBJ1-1,CASSRTPGLNTEAFF
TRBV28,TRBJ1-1,CASSNSYTEAFF
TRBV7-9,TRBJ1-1,CASSRQGYNTEAFF
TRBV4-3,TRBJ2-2,CASSQDFRGAAELFF
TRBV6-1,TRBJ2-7,CASSSPGQGHLEYF
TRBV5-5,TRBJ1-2,CASSLAYTLIYGYTF
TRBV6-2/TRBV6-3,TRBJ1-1,CASSYWTGERNTEAFF
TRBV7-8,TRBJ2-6,CASSHGANVLTF
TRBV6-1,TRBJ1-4,CASTPTEFNEKLFF
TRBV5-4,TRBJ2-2,CASSPLYTGELFF
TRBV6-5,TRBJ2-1,CASSYWGGEYNEQFF
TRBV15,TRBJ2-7,CATSSSPMSSYEQYF
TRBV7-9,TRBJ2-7,CASSAKSGTAYEQYF
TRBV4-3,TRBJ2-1,CASSLNSVNSYNEQFF
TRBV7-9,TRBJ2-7,CASSPAGGPYSYEQYF
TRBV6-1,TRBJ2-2,CASRRPSGAGELFF
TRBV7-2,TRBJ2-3,CASSSEEGIVATDTQYF
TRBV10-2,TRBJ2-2,CASSVGQYSGELFF
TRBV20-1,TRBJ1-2,CSARRTGDYGYTF
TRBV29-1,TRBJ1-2,CSAYKGDGYTF
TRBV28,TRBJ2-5,CASSLTRGALETQYF
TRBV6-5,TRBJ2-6,CASSYRPLGPISGANVLTF
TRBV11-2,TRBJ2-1,CASSPGLAVTYYNEQFF
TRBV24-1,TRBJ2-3,CATSDIGRSDTQYF
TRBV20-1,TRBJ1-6,CSAKDSPLHF
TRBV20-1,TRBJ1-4,CSARDRGQGAYEKLFF
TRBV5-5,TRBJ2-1,CASSLGQGLFSDNEQFF
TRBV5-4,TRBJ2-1,CASSYVSGGYNEQFF
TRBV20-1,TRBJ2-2,CSASASGVEAGELFF
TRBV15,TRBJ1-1,CATGRGNTEAFF
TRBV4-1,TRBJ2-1,CASSQNRYEQFF
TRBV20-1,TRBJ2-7,CSARDKLGGAVYEQYF
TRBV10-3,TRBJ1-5,CAIGRQPQHF
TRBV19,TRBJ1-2,CAIDSSNYGYTF
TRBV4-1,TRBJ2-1,CASSQETSSPFYNEQFF
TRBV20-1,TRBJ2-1,CSARPAPPGTPDNPYNEQFF
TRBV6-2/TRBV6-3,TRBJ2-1,CASSSALPTAWNEQFF
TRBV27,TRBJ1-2,CASGTTGGYYGYTF
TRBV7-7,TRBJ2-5,CASSSSFGQETQYF
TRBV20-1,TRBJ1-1,CSARGTENTEAFF
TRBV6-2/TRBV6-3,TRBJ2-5,CASSFPAGGLGETQYF
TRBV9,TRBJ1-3,CVSSGSGSGNTIYF
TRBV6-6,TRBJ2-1,CASAHGTIDEQFF
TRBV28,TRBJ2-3,CASSLKLAGGDTQYF
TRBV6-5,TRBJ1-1,CASSPVGQATNTEAFF
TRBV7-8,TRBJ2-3,CASSLSFRAPDTQYF
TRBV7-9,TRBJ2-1,CASTTGYIGQFF